These 12 T cell receptor beta chains came from one sample sequenced in a study of long-term antiretroviral therapy in people with HIV. Version v3.0 of the immunoSEQ assay was performed at survey level. Assay: immunoSEQ multiplex PCR; the TCRdb copy retains only in-frame clones and omits some. Among about 21,000 clones, around 80% were seen once, and the ten largest hold roughly 10%. The material sequenced was unsorted PBMCs, taken 4.1 years after starting antiretroviral therapy. These receptors were taken from a woman in her 40s with HIV.

The chain couples TRBV15 to TRBJ2-2, with 10 bases aligning to TRBD1. The germline CDR1 and CDR2 sequences are LNHNV and YYDKDF (reference sequence). With 8 bases clipped from V and 2 bases from J, the junction kept 2 bases outside the gene matches. The CDR3 consists of 14 residues. The CDR3 protein is CATATGGNTGELFF. As DNA, the CDR3 is TGTGCCACCGCGACAGGGGGCAACACCGGGGAGCTGTTTTTT.

The chain recombines TRBV11-2 with TRBJ2-1, with 11 bases identical to TRBD2. From germline, CDR1 is SGHAT and CDR2 FQNNGV. V lost 3 bases, J lost 4 bases, and 8 bases stayed unmatched. The CDR3 spans 17 residues. The CDR3 DNA sequence: TGTGCCAGCAGCTTGTCCTTACTAGCGGGGGCTTACAATGAGCAGTTCTTC. It yields the protein CASSLSLLAGAYNEQFF.

The V call is TRBV7-6, the J call TRBJ2-1; D unclear. Germline CDR1 SGHVS, CDR2 FNYEAQ. Trimming shortened V by 1 base and J by 15 bases, and 13 bases separated the two germline ends. CDR3 length equals 12 residues. Here the CDR3 DNA reads TGTGCCAGCAGCTTAGGTCCCCTCCCGCCGTTCTTC. This encodes CASSLGPLPPFF.

For the CDR3, the DNA is TGTGCCAGCAGCAAACGGGCAGGTTCTGAAGCTTTCTTT. It codes for CASSKRAGSEAFF. This chain connects TRBV21-1 to TRBJ1-1. TRBV21-1 is annotated as a pseudogene. CDR3 size: 13 residues.

This clone has just a few counts. The chain has TRBV12-5 and TRBJ1-1; possibly TRBD1 for D (6 bases). The V gene's germline CDR1 is LGHNT and CDR2 FRNRAP. V lost 5 bases and J 5 bases, leaving 15 bases between the germline ends. This CDR3 has 14 residues. The CDR3: CASGPMGGRTEAFF. The CDR3 nucleotides read TGTGCTAGTGGTCCTATGGGGGGCCGGACTGAAGCTTTCTTT.

This chain uses TRBV29-1 with TRBJ1-5; D not resolved. The V end was cut by 6 bases, the J end by 3 bases, with 9 bases between. The CDR3 loop spans 12 amino acids. CDR1 and CDR2 from the germline V gene are SQVTM and ANQGSEA. CDR3 DNA: TGCAGCGTGAGACAAAACAATCAGCCCCAGCATTTT. Translating it yields CSVRQNNQPQHF.

The chain is built from TRBV4-1 and TRBJ1-2; no definite D call. The germline V gene encodes CDR1 MGHRA and CDR2 YSYEKL. The CDR3 runs to 14 residues. V was pared by 4 bases and J by 0 bases, with 9 bases between. The CDR3 sequence: CASSPAGTNYGYTF. CDR3 coding DNA: TGCGCCAGCAGCCCTGCCGGGACTAACTATGGCTACACCTTC.

The chain is built from TRBV7-6 and TRBJ1-6, with D maybe TRBD1 (5 bases). The CDR3 totals 13 residues. From germline, CDR1 is SGHVS and CDR2 FNYEAQ. V was trimmed by 1 base and J by 9 bases, leaving 7 bases between them. The CDR3: CASSLEGFSPLHF. CDR3 DNA sequence: TGTGCCAGCAGCTTAGAGGGGTTTTCACCCCTCCACTTT.

The rearrangement uses TRBV5-6 and TRBJ1-2; D is uncertain. Germline values: CDR1 SGHDT, CDR2 YYEEEE. V was trimmed by 0 bases and J by 4 bases, leaving 13 bases between them. The CDR3 consists of 15 residues. Here the CDR3 reads CASSLVATPVYGYTF. The CDR3 coding sequence is TGTGCCAGCAGCTTGGTGGCGACACCAGTCTATGGCTACACCTTC.

This sequence joins TRBV4-1 and TRBJ2-1; no firm D call. V lost 2 bases and J lost 4, with 12 bases in between. The CDR3 runs 15 residues. The germline V gene encodes CDR1 MGHRA and CDR2 YSYEKL. The CDR3 sequence is CASSQSPLGYNEQFF. Here the CDR3 DNA reads TGCGCCAGCAGCCAAAGCCCCCTCGGGTACAATGAGCAGTTCTTC.

J is TRBJ2-1 and V is TRBV5-4; 11 bases fit TRBD2. After removal of 0 bases from V and 4 bases from J, the junction contained 3 bases not matched to a gene. This CDR3 region has 16 residues. The germline CDR1 and CDR2 sequences are SGHNT and YYREEE (reference sequence). CDR3 DNA sequence: TGTGCCAGCAGCTTGGCGGGACTAGCGGAATACAATGAGCAGTTCTTC. It codes for CASSLAGLAEYNEQFF. The variable domain in full, with the rest retrieved from reference TRBV5-4 and TRBJ2-1, is ETGVTQSPTHLIKTRGQQVTLRCSSQSGHNTVSWYQQALGQGPQFIFQYYREEENGRGNFPPRFSGLQFPNYSSELNVNALELDDSALYLCASSLAGLAEYNEQFFGPGTRLTVL.

The V gene is TRBV5-1, the J gene TRBJ2-2; 8 bases fit TRBD2. Germline loops: CDR1 SGHRS, CDR2 YFSETQ. The CDR3 runs 15 residues. The J segment lost 6 bases and the V segment lost 2 bases, leaving 6 bases of the junction unmatched. CDR3: CASSLSGSWAGELFF. The CDR3 DNA is TGCGCCAGCAGCTTAAGCGGGAGTTGGGCCGGGGAGCTGTTTTTT.